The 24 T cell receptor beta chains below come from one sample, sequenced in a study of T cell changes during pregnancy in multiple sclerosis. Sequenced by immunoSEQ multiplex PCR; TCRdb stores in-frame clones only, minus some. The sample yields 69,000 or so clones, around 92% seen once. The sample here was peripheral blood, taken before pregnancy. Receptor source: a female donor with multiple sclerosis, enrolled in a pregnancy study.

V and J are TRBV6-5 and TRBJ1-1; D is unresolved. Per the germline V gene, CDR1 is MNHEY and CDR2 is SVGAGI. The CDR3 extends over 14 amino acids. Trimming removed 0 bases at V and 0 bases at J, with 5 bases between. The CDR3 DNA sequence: TGTGCCAGCAGTTACTCGAAGCTGAACACTGAAGCTTTCTTT. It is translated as CASSYSKLNTEAFF.

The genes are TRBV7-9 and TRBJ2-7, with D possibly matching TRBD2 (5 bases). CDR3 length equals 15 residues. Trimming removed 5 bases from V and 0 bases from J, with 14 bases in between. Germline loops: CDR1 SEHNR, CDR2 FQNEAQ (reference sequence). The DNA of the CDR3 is TGTGCCAGCAGCCTCTTCGGGGTGAGCTCCTACGAGCAGTACTTC. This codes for CASSLFGVSSYEQYF.

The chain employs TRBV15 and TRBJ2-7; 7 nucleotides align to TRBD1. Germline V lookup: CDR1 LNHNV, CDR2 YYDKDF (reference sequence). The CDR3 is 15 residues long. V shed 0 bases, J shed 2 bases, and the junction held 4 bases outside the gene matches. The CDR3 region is CATSRDSGQPYEQYF. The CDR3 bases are TGTGCCACCAGCAGAGACTCGGGACAGCCCTACGAGCAGTACTTC.

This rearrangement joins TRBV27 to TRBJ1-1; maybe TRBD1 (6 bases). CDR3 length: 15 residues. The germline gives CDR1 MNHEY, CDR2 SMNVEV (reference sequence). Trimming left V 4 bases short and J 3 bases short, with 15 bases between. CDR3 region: CASSWYRVDDTEAFF. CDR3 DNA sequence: TGTGCCAGCAGTTGGTACAGGGTGGACGACACTGAAGCTTTCTTT.

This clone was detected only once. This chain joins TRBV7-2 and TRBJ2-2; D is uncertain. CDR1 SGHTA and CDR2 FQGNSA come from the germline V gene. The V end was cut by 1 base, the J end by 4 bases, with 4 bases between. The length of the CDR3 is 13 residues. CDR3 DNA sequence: TGTGCCAGCAGCTTAGTTAGCACCGGGGAGCTGTTTTTT. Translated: CASSLVSTGELFF.

DNA of the CDR3: TGCAGCCCCCCCGAGGGGACTACCGGGGAGCTGTTTTTT. This sequence encodes CSPPEGTTGELFF. V usage is TRBV29-1 and J usage is TRBJ2-2, with D maybe TRBD2 (6 bases). There are 13 residues in the CDR3. The V gene's germline CDR1 is SQVTM and CDR2 ANQGSEA. Trimming pared 8 bases from V and 5 bases from J, leaving 15 bases between.

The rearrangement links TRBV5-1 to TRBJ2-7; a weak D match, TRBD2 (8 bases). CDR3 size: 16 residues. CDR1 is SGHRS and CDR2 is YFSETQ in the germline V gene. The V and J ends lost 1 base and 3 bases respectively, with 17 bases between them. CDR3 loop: CASSLTGGRGLYEQYF. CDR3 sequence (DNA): TGCGCCAGCAGCTTGACGGGGGGGAGGGGGCTCTACGAGCAGTACTTC.

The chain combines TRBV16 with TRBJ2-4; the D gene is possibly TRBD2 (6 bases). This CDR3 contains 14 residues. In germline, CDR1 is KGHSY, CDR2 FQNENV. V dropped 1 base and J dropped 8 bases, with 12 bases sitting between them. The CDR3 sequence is CASSQFGGIDIQYF. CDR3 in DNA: TGTGCCAGCAGCCAATTTGGGGGGATTGACATTCAGTACTTC.

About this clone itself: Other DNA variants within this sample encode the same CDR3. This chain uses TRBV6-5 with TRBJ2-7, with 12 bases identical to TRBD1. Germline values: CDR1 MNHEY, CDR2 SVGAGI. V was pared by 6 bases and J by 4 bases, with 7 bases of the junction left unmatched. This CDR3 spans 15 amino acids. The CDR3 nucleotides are TGTGCCAGCAGCCGAGGGACAGGGGGCCCTTACGAGCAGTACTTC. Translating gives CASSRGTGGPYEQYF.

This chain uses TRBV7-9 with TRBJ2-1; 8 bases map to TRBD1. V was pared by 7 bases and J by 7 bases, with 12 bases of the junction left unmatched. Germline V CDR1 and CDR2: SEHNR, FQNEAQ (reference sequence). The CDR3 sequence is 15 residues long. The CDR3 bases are TGTGCCAGCACCTCTAACCGACAGGGGAGTAATGAGCAGTTCTTC. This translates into CASTSNRQGSNEQFF.

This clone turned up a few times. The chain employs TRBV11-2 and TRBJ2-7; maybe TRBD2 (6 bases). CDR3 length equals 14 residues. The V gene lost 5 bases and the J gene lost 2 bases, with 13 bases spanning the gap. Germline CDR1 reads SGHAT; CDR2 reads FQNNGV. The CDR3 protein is CASSPGLGTYEQYF. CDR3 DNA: TGTGCCAGCAGCCCGGGACTCGGCACCTACGAGCAGTACTTC.

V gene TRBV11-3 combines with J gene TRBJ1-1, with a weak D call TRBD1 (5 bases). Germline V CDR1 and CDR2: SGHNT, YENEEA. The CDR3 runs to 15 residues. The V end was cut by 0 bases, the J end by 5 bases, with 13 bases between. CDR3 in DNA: TGTGCCAGCAGCTTAGATAACGCCCGGGGGACTGAAGCTTTCTTT. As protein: CASSLDNARGTEAFF.

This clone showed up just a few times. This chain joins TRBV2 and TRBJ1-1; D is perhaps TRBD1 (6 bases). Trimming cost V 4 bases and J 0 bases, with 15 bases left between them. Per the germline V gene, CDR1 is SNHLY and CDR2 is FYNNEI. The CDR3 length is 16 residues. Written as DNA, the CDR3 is TGTGCCAGCAGTGGGACAGCACTTGCTTTGAACACTGAAGCTTTCTTT. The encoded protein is CASSGTALALNTEAFF.

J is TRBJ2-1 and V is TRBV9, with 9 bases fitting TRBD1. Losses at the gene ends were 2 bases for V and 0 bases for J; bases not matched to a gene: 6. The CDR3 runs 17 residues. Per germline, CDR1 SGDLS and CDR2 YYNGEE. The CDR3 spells CASSVRDRALSYNEQFF. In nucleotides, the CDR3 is TGTGCCAGCAGCGTCCGGGACAGGGCTCTCTCCTACAATGAGCAGTTCTTC.

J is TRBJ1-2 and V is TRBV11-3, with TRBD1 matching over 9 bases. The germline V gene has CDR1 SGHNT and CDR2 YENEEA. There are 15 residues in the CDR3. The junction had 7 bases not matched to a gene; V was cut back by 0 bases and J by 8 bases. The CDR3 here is CASSLDGDRDLGYTF. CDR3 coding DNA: TGTGCCAGCAGCTTAGATGGGGACAGGGATTTAGGCTACACCTTC.

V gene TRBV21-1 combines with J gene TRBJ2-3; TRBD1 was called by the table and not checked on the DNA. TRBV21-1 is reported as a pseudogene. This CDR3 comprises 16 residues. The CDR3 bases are TGTGCCAGCACCCAGAGTGGGACAGATAGCACAGATACGCAGTATTTT. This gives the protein CASTQSGTDSTDTQYF.

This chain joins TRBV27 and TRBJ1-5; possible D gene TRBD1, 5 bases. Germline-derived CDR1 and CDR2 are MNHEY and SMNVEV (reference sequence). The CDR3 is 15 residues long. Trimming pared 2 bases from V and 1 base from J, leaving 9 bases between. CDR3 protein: CASSLEGRSNQPQHF. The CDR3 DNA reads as TGTGCCAGCAGTTTAGAGGGGAGGAGCAATCAGCCCCAGCATTTT.

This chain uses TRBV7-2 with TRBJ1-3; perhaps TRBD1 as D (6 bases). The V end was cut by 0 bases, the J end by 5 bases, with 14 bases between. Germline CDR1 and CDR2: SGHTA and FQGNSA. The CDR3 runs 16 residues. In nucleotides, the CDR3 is TGTGCCAGCAGCTTAGCGGGTGCAGGGGCAAGAAACACCATATATTTT. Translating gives CASSLAGAGARNTIYF.

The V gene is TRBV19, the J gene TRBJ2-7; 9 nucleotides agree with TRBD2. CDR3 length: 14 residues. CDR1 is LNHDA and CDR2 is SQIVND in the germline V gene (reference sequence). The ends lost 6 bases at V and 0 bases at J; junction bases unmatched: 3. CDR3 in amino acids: CASRLAGSSYEQYF. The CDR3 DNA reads TGTGCCAGTAGGCTAGCGGGATCCTCCTACGAGCAGTACTTC. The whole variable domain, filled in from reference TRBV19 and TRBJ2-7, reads DGGITQSPKYLFRKEGQNVTLSCEQNLNHDAMYWYRQDPGQGLRLIYYSQIVNDFQKGDIAEGYSVSREKKESFPLTVTSAQKNPTAFYLCASRLAGSSYEQYFGPGTRLTVT.

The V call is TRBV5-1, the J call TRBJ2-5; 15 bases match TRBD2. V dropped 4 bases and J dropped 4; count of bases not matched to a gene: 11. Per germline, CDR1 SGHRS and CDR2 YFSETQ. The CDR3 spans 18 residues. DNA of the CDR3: TGCGCCAGCAGCCCCTTACCGGGACTAGCGGGAGGAGGAGAGACCCAGTACTTC. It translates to CASSPLPGLAGGGETQYF.

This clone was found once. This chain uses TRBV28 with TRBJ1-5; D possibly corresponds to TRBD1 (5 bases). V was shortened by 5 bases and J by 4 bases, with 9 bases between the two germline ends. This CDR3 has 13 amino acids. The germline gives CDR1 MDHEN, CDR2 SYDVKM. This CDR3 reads CASSEQANQPQHF. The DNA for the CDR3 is TGTGCCAGCAGTGAACAGGCGAATCAGCCCCAGCATTTT.

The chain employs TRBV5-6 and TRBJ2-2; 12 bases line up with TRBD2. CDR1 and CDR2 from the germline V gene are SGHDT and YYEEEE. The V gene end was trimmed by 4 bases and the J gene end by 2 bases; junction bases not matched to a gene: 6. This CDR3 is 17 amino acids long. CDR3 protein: CASSLRTSGINTGELFF. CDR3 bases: TGTGCCAGCAGCCTCCGGACTAGCGGGATAAACACCGGGGAGCTGTTTTTT. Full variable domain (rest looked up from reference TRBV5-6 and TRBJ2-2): DAGVTQSPTHLIKTRGQQVTLRCSPKSGHDTVSWYQQALGQGPQFIFQYYEEEERQRGNFPDRFSGHQFPNYSSELNVNALLLGDSALYLCASSLRTSGINTGELFFGEGSRLTVL.

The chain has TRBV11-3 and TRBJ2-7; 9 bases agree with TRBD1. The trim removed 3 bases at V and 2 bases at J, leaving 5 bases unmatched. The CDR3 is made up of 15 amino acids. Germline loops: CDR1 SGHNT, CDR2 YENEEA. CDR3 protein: CASSFGTGSTYEQYF. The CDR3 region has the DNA TGTGCCAGCAGCTTCGGGACAGGGTCAACCTACGAGCAGTACTTC.

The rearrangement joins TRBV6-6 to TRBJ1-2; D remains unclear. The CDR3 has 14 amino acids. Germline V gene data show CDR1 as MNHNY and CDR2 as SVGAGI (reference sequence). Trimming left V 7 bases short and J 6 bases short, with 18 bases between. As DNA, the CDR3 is TGTGCCAGCAATGCCTTGTGGAGGGAGGATGGCTACACCTTC. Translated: CASNALWREDGYTF.